This TCR beta chain was found in a study of cytomegalovirus exposure and HLA in healthy donors. Generated by immunoSEQ multiplex PCR, the TCRdb table keeps only in-frame clones and is missing some. This sample has over 150,000 clones, with roughly 80% found just once. V was clipped by 0 bases and J by 4 bases, with 8 bases between them. The CDR3 runs to 14 residues. From germline, CDR1 is SGDLS and CDR2 YYNGEE. The sample consisted of PBMCs. The chain joins TRBV9 to TRBJ1-3; D is unresolved. The source is a woman aged 18-29 years in good health and CMV-seropositive. CDR3 in amino acids: CASSVEVGGNTIYF. CDR3 DNA sequence: TGTGCCAGCAGCGTAGAGGTCGGGGGAAACACCATATATTTT.